This TCR beta chain was profiled in a study of technical replicates of blood from a handful of donors. The CDR3 consists of 14 residues. Germline V gene data show CDR1 as MNHNS and CDR2 as SASEGT. V was clipped by 9 bases and J by 3 bases; unmatched bases: 11. Sequencing used immunoSEQ multiplex PCR; TCRdb keeps in-frame clones, though not all of them. The sample holds more than 75,000 clones, 96% seen once. The receptor comes from a human donor in good health. The material sequenced was T cells isolated from PBMCs. This chain links TRBV6-1 with TRBJ2-7; 7 bases fit TRBD1. DNA for the CDR3: TGTGCCAGGAATATTAGGGACAGATTCTACGAGCAGTACTTC. Encoded protein: CARNIRDRFYEQYF.